These 11 T cell receptor beta chains came from one sample sequenced in a study of blood T cell repertoires in COVID-19. TCRdb's table, derived via immunoSEQ multiplex PCR, lists solely in-frame clones and lacks some. This table holds under 150,000 clones, 80% found once. The specimen sequenced was peripheral blood. The receptors were sampled from a man aged 55 to 70 with active or convalescent COVID-19.

This clone was observed a single time. The chain carries TRBV7-3 and TRBJ2-3, with a possible D match to TRBD2 (6 bases). Germline CDR1 SGHTA, CDR2 FQGTGA. Trimming took off 2 bases at V and 0 bases at J, with 9 bases between the two ends. The CDR3 is made up of 15 amino acids. DNA for the CDR3: TGTGCCAGCAGCTTAGGCGGGGCTAGCACAGATACGCAGTATTTT. Its protein product is CASSLGGASTDTQYF.

A single count supports this clone. J is TRBJ2-7 and V is TRBV12-3 or TRBV12-4; 7 bases agree with TRBD1. CDR3 length: 13 residues. J was trimmed by 3 bases and V by 3 bases; bases with no gene match: 2. CDR3 region: CASSFDRVYEQYF. CDR3 nucleotide sequence: TGTGCCAGCAGTTTTGACAGGGTCTACGAGCAGTACTTC.

A single count supports this clone. The chain couples TRBV5-1 to TRBJ2-3; 9 bases fit TRBD2. After removal of 4 bases from V and 0 bases from J, the junction contained 3 bases not matched to a gene. CDR1 and CDR2 (germline): SGHRS, YFSETQ. The CDR3 consists of 15 residues. The CDR3 DNA is TGCGCCAGCAGCATGGGACTAGCAAGCACAGATACGCAGTATTTT. Translated: CASSMGLASTDTQYF.

This clone was seen only once. The J gene is TRBJ1-4, the V gene TRBV2; D gene uncertain. Germline V CDR1 and CDR2: SNHLY, FYNNEI. The CDR3 is made up of 14 amino acids. V was clipped by 8 bases and J by 0 bases, with 10 bases between them. In nucleotides, the CDR3 is TGTGCCAGCTGCGAGGGCGCAACTAATGAAAAACTGTTTTTT. Residues: CASCEGATNEKLFF.

This clone has only one observation. The V gene is TRBV6-2 or TRBV6-3, the J gene TRBJ2-1; tentatively, D is TRBD2 (6 bases). V gave up 4 bases and J gave up 6 bases, with 19 bases separating them. Germline assignment: CDR1 MNHEY and CDR2 SVGEGT. This CDR3 region has 16 residues. The CDR3 protein is CASSSLLGGRINEQFF. CDR3 DNA sequence: TGTGCCAGCAGTTCCCTCCTAGGAGGGAGGATCAATGAGCAGTTCTTC.

The V gene is TRBV5-3, the J gene TRBJ2-1, with D unresolved. TRBV5-3 is annotated as an ORF whose role is uncertain. The V and J ends lost 6 bases and 8 bases respectively, with 21 bases between them. The CDR3 runs 15 residues. The CDR3 sequence is CARTPKSEAWDEQFF. The DNA of the CDR3 is TGTGCCAGAACCCCCAAAAGCGAGGCCTGGGATGAGCAGTTCTTC.

This sequence joins TRBV6-6 and TRBJ2-2; a weak D match, TRBD2 (5 bases). V dropped 0 bases and J dropped 5 bases, with 7 bases sitting between them. CDR1 and CDR2 (germline): MNHNY, SVGAGI (reference sequence). The CDR3 consists of 14 residues. The DNA of the CDR3 is TGTGCCAGCAGTTACTCGCCGGGAACCGGGGAGCTGTTTTTT. It yields the protein CASSYSPGTGELFF.

This rearrangement joins TRBV4-2 to TRBJ1-4; D may be TRBD1 (5 bases). The germline V gene encodes CDR1 LGHNA and CDR2 YNFKEQ. V was trimmed by 0 bases and J by 7 bases, leaving 15 bases between them. The CDR3 extends over 16 amino acids. In DNA, the CDR3 is TGTGCCAGCAGCCAAGACCCTCGACAGTTAAGTGAAAAACTGTTTTTT. This sequence encodes CASSQDPRQLSEKLFF.

This clone has just one count. The rearrangement links TRBV6-7 to TRBJ1-5, with TRBD1 identical over 9 bases. TRBV6-7 is reported as an ORF; its role is uncertain. Trimming at V came to 6 bases and at J to 5 bases, leaving 8 bases not matched to a gene. The CDR3 spans 15 residues. The CDR3 is CASSAGDRVDQPQHF. The CDR3 region has the DNA TGTGCCAGCAGCGCCGGGGACAGGGTGGATCAGCCCCAGCATTTT.

The genes are TRBV28 and TRBJ2-4; TRBD1 is a possible D gene (5 bases). Looked up from germline, CDR1 is MDHEN and CDR2 is SYDVKM. This CDR3 comprises 18 residues. The V end was cut by 1 base, the J end by 1 base, with 17 bases between. DNA for the CDR3: TGTGCCAGCAGTTTATCGGAGACAGACCCCCGGGCCAAAAACATTCAGTACTTC. This encodes CASSLSETDPRAKNIQYF. Supplemented by reference TRBV28 and TRBJ2-4, the full variable domain reads DVKVTQSSRYLVKRTGEKVFLECVQDMDHENMFWYRQDPGLGLRLIYFSYDVKMKEKGDIPEGYSVSREKKERFSLILESASTNQTSMYLCASSLSETDPRAKNIQYFGAGTRLSVL.

This chain joins TRBV3-1 (or the pseudogene TRBV3-2) and TRBJ1-2; D is perhaps TRBD1 (5 bases). Trimming took 1 base from V and 4 from J, leaving 13 bases between them. CDR3 length: 15 residues. Germline CDR1 is LGHDT and CDR2 is YNNKEL (reference sequence). This CDR3 reads CASSQAQGRGYGYTF. CDR3 nucleotides: TGTGCCAGCAGCCAAGCCCAGGGAAGAGGCTATGGCTACACCTTC.